This T cell receptor beta chain was sequenced during a study of early stage breast cancer tumors. About the research overall: Samples were sequenced at around 10-fold average coverage. Study-level findings and limits: Tumor and normal breast were distinguished via blood comparison in most of the 16 patients. Compared with adjacent normal breast tissue, tumors showed approximately 2.5-fold greater T cell density and higher clonality.

A note on this clone: Its antigen is not known.

Here immunoSEQ multiplex PCR was the method, and the copy in TCRdb shows in-frame clones only, minus some. The sample records approximately 11,000 clones, around 72% being singletons. V lost 2 bases, J lost 7 bases, and 6 bases stayed unmatched. CDR3 length: 13 amino acids. Germline values: CDR1 GTSNPN, CDR2 SVGIG (reference sequence). The sequenced material came from breast tumor tissue. This sequence was found in a person aged 65-85 years with breast cancer. This chain uses TRBV30 with TRBJ1-2; 8 bases match TRBD1. The CDR3: CAWSSQGALGYTF. For the CDR3, the DNA is TGTGCCTGGAGTTCGCAGGGGGCGCTTGGCTACACCTTC.